A single sample is the source of the 3 T cell receptor beta chains below, sequenced in a study of cytomegalovirus exposure and HLA in healthy donors. Researchers ran the PCR with 60 Vbeta and 13 Jbeta primers. Repertoires were generated with immunoSEQ multiplex PCR, while TCRdb's copy carries only in-frame clones and drops some. The profile shows about 99,000 clones, over 60% of them singletons. Sequences were obtained from PBMCs. The receptor source for this set is a man between 60 and 75 years old in good health and CMV-seropositive.

J is TRBJ2-7 and V is TRBV9; 8 bases are a match to TRBD1. Germline loops: CDR1 SGDLS, CDR2 YYNGEE. The CDR3 loop spans 16 amino acids. The V and J ends lost 6 bases and 0 bases, in that order; junction bases with no gene match: 11. The CDR3 bases are TGTGCCAGCACCAAAGCCGGGACAGGTGACTCCTACGAGCAGTACTTC. Encoded protein: CASTKAGTGDSYEQYF.

This rearrangement joins TRBV6-5 to TRBJ2-5; possibly TRBD1 for D (6 bases). V was trimmed by 3 bases and J by 4 bases, leaving 15 bases between them. Germline assignment: CDR1 MNHEY and CDR2 SVGAGI. CDR3 length: 15 residues. The DNA for the CDR3 is TGTGCCAGCAGTTATCGTACAGGGTTCGGAGAGACCCAGTACTTC. Encoded protein: CASSYRTGFGETQYF.

In its sample, this clone was seen once. DNA for the CDR3: TGTGCCAGCTCACCACTCGCCAGCGGCACAGATACGCAGTATTTT. Amino acid sequence: CASSPLASGTDTQYF. V usage is TRBV18 and J usage is TRBJ2-3, with D unclear. The V end lost 1 base, the J end lost 1 base, and 9 bases lay between the germline ends. The CDR3 is 15 amino acids. The germline V gene encodes CDR1 KGHSH and CDR2 LQKENI.